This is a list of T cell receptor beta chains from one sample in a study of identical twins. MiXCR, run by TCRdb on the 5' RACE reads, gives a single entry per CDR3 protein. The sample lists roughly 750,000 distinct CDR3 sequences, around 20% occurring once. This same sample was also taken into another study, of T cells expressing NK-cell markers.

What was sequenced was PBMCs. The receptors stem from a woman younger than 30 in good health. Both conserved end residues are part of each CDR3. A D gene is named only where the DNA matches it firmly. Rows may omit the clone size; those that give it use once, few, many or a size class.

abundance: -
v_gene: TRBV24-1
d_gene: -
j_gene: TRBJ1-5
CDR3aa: CATSEAGSQPQHF
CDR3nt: TGTGCCACCAGTGAAGCAGGGAGCCAGCCCCAGCATTTT

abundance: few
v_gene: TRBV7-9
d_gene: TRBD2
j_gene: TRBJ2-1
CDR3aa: CASSRAGTRYNEQFF
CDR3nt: TGTGCCAGCAGCCGAGCTGGGACTAGATACAATGAGCAGTTCTTC

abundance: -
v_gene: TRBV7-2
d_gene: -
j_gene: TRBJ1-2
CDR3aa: CASSLVTGDYGYTF
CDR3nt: TGTGCCAGCAGCTTAGTGACGGGGGACTATGGCTACACCTTC

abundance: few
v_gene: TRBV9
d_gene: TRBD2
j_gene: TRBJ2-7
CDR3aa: CASSVGLAGGAGYEQYF
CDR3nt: TGTGCCAGCAGCGTAGGCCTAGCGGGAGGAGCGGGGTACGAGCAGTACTTC

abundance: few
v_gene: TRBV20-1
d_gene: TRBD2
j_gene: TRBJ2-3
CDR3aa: CSASERGGRSDTQYF
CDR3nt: TGCAGTGCTAGCGAGCGGGGGGGCCGTTCCGATACGCAGTATTTT

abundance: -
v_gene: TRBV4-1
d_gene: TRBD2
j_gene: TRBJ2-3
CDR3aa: CASSLLPRLAGADTQYF
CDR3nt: TGCGCCAGCAGCCTTTTACCACGACTAGCGGGAGCTGATACGCAGTATTTT

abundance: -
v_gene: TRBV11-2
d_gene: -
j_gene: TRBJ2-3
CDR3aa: CASSLPPYRTSTDTQYF
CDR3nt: TGTGCCAGCAGCTTACCCCCGTATAGAACAAGCACAGATACGCAGTATTTT

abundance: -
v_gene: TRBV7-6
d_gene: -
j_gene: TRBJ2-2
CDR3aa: CASSFRKGGSGELFF
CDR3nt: TGTGCCAGCAGCTTCAGGAAAGGGGGTTCCGGGGAGCTGTTTTTT

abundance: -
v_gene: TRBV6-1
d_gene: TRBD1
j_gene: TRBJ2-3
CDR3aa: CASRGQGADTQYF
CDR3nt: TGTGCCAGCAGGGGACAGGGAGCAGATACGCAGTATTTT

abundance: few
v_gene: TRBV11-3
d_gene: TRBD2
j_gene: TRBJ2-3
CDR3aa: CASRGLAGARTDTQYF
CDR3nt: TGTGCCAGTAGAGGACTAGCGGGGGCTCGCACAGATACGCAGTATTTT

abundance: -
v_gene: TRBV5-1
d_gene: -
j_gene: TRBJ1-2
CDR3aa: CASSPNDRRSYTF
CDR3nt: TGCGCCAGCAGCCCTAATGACAGGAGATCCTACACCTTC

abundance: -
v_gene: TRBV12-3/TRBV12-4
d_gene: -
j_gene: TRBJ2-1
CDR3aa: CASSPRSRNEQFF
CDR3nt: TGTGCCAGCAGCCCTAGGAGTCGCAATGAGCAGTTCTTC

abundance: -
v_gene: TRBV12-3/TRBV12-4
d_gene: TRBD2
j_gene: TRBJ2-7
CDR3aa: CASSARDYGQEQYF
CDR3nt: TGTGCCAGCAGTGCCCGGGACTATGGTCAGGAGCAGTACTTC

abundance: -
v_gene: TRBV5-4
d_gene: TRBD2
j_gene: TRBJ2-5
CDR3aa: CASKERDLQETQYF
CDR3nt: TGTGCCAGCAAGGAGCGGGACCTTCAAGAGACCCAGTACTTC

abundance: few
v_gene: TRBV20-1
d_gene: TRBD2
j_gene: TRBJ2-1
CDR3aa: CSATGGGSHSYNEQFF
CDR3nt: TGCAGTGCTACGGGGGGTGGTTCCCACTCCTACAATGAGCAGTTCTTC

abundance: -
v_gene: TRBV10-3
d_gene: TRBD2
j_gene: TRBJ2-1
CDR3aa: CAISAGGLGEQFF
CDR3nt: TGTGCCATCTCGGCGGGAGGGCTTGGTGAGCAGTTCTTC

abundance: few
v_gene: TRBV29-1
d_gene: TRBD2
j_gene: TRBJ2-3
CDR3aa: CSVAASGKTDTQYF
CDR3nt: TGCAGCGTTGCGGCTAGCGGGAAGACAGATACGCAGTATTTT

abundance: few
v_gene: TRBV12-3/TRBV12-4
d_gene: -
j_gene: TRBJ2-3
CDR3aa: CASSETSSTTDTQYF
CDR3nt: TGTGCCAGCAGTGAGACTAGTTCGACGACAGATACGCAGTATTTT

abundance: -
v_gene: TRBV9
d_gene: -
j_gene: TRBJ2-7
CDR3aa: CASSPDGLSYEQYF
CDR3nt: TGTGCCAGCAGCCCAGACGGACTATCCTACGAGCAGTACTTC

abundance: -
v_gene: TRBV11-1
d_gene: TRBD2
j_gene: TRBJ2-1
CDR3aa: CASSSGRLAGGHSYNEQFF
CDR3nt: TGTGCCAGCAGCTCCGGGAGACTAGCGGGGGGGCATTCCTACAATGAGCAGTTCTTC

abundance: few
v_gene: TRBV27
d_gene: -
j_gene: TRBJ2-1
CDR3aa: CASKSSSNNEQFF
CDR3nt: TGTGCCAGCAAAAGTAGTAGTAACAATGAGCAGTTCTTC

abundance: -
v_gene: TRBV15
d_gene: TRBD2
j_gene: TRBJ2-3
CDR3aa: CATSSDRGGETDTQYF
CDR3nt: TGTGCCACCAGCTCAGATCGGGGGGGAGAGACAGATACGCAGTATTTT

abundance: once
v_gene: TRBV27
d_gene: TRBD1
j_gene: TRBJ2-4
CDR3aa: CASSHKRTGEFLAKNIQYF
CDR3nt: TGTGCCAGCAGTCACAAAAGGACAGGGGAATTTCTAGCCAAAAACATTCAGTACTTC

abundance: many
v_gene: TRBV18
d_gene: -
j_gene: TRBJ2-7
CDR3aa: CASSEGFQPYEQYF
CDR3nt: TGTGCCAGCTCCGAGGGGTTTCAGCCCTACGAGCAGTACTTC

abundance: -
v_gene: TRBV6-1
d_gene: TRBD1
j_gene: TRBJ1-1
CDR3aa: CASTGGGVGRGARAEAFF
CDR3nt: TGTGCCAGCACAGGGGGGGGTGTGGGCAGGGGGGCACGCGCTGAAGCTTTCTTT

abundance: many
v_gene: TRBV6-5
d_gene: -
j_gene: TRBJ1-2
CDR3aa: CASSYSMQRGRRANYGYTF
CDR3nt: TGTGCCAGCAGTTACTCGATGCAACGAGGAAGGAGGGCTAACTATGGCTACACCTTC

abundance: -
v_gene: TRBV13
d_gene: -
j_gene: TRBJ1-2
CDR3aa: CASSLQGIPANYGYTF
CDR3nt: TGTGCCAGCAGCTTACAGGGTATCCCAGCTAACTATGGCTACACCTTC

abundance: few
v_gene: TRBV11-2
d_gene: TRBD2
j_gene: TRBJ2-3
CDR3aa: CASRDYIGLAGIIQSADTQYF
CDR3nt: TGTGCCAGCAGGGACTACATTGGGCTAGCGGGAATAATTCAGTCGGCAGATACGCAGTATTTT

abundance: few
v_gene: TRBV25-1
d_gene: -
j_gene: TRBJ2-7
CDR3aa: CASSELGSSYEQYF
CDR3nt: TGTGCCAGCAGTGAATTGGGGAGCTCCTACGAGCAGTACTTC

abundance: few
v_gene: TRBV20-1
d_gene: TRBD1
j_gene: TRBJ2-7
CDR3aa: CSARAGTGRFEQYF
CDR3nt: TGCAGTGCTAGAGCTGGGACAGGGCGTTTCGAGCAGTACTTC

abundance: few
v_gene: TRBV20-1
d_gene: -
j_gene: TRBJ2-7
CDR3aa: CSARARVTYEQYF
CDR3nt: TGCAGTGCTAGGGCGCGTGTTACCTACGAGCAGTACTTC

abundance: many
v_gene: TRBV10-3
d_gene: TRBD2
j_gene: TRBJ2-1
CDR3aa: CAISDLGLADEQFF
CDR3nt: TGTGCCATCAGTGACTTGGGACTAGCCGATGAGCAGTTCTTC

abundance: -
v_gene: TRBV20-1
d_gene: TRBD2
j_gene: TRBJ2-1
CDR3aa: CSASVSGGADEQFF
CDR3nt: TGCAGTGCTAGTGTTAGCGGGGGGGCTGATGAGCAGTTCTTC

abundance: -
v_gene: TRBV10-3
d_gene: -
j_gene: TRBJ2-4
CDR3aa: CAIRVADIQYF
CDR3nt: TGTGCCATCAGGGTTGCGGACATTCAGTACTTC

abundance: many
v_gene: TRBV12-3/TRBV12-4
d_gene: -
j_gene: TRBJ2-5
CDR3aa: CASSSAGTQETQYF
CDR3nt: TGTGCCAGCAGTTCGGCCGGGACTCAAGAGACCCAGTACTTC

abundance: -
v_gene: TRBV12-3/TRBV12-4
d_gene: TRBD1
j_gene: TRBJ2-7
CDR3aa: CASSYATGMYEQYF
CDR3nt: TGTGCCAGCAGTTACGCGACAGGGATGTACGAGCAGTACTTC

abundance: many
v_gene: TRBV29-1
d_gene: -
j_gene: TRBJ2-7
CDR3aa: CSVETGTEQYF
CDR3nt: TGCAGCGTTGAAACTGGGACCGAGCAGTACTTC